This T cell receptor beta chain was sequenced during a study of cytomegalovirus exposure and HLA in healthy donors. It was with 60 Vbeta and 13 Jbeta primers that the PCR ran. Assay used: immunoSEQ multiplex PCR; TCRdb lists only in-frame clones, some missing. The sample has 45,000 to 60,000 clones. V shed 1 base and J shed 4 bases, with 7 bases lying between them. Germline values: CDR1 SNHLY, CDR2 FYNNEI. The CDR3 contains 13 residues. V gene TRBV2 combines with J gene TRBJ1-1; unclear D gene. This sequence originates from a male donor in good health and CMV-seronegative. The specimen sequenced was PBMCs. The chain's CDR3 is CASSEGAITEAFF. The CDR3 bases are TGTGCCAGCAGTGAAGGGGCCATCACTGAAGCTTTCTTT.